This TCR beta chain was captured in a study of blood T cell repertoires in COVID-19. The method was immunoSEQ multiplex PCR; TCRdb's version includes in-frame clones alone and lacks a portion of them. The sample shows about 200,000 clones, 75% to 90% of them seen only once. The source is a human donor with active or convalescent COVID-19. The donor label of this sample is uncertain. The sequenced sample consisted of peripheral blood.

The CDR3 region has the DNA TGTGCCAGCAGCTTTTCCCGACAGGACTCCCGAGGCTACACCTTC. Its translation: CASSFSRQDSRGYTF. The rearrangement uses TRBV11-2 and TRBJ1-2; tentatively, D is TRBD1 (6 bases). V lost 3 bases, J lost 8 bases, and 19 bases lay in between. Germline-derived CDR1 and CDR2 are SGHAT and FQNNGV. The CDR3 sequence is 15 residues long.